Sequencing of this TCR beta chain was carried out in a study of T cells in localized non-small cell lung cancer. Findings of the study overall: Appearing in adjacent lung were a median about 60 of the top 100 tumor clones.

The CDR3 has 14 residues. Germline values: CDR1 SNHLY, CDR2 FYNNEI. V lost 5 bases to trimming and J lost 5 bases; unmatched junction nucleotides: 8. In regard to this clone: No antigen is known for it.

Using immunoSEQ multiplex PCR, the repertoire was profiled, and TCRdb retains in-frame clones only, with some absent. The sample consists of more than 50,000 clones, around 86% of them appearing once. The material sequenced was peripheral blood, taken before any cancer treatment. The V gene is TRBV2, the J gene TRBJ1-2; 7 bases map to TRBD1. The clonotype originates from a female donor of 60 years or more with stage II squamous cell lung carcinoma. CDR3 amino acids: CASSYDRVGYGYTF. Here the CDR3 DNA reads TGTGCCAGCAGTTATGACAGGGTAGGGTATGGCTACACCTTC.